The entry below describes one T cell receptor (beta chain). Its antigen is not known. This record belongs to a study of shared clonotypes between healthy human individuals. Study results and limitations: Having only a few donors restricted how much genetic and exposure-history diversity was captured.

CDR1 and CDR2 from the germline V gene are SGHTA and FQGTGA. This CDR3 contains 13 residues. Trimming shortened V by 1 base and J by 8 bases, and 9 bases separated the two germline ends. Genomic DNA (from each subset) was split evenly across several immunoSEQ plates. Unsorted PBMC DNA was sequenced on ten immunoSEQ deep assay plates. Assay: immunoSEQ multiplex PCR; the TCRdb copy retains only in-frame clones and omits some. The profile shows around 450,000 clones, about 76% of them singletons. Sample: PBMCs. This chain uses TRBV7-3 with TRBJ2-1; TRBD1 or TRBD2 may be the D gene (5 bases each). This TCR was recovered from a woman aged 40 to 50 in good health. Some clones in this sample may be carry-over from other donors' samples. CDR3 amino acids: CASSLRRDHEQFF. CDR3 nucleotide sequence: TGTGCCAGCAGCTTAAGAAGGGACCATGAGCAGTTCTTC.